Below are 10 T cell receptor beta chains sequenced from a single sample in a study of shared clonotypes between healthy human individuals. Sequenced by immunoSEQ multiplex PCR; TCRdb stores in-frame clones only, minus some. The sample lists around 2.1 million clones, roughly 91% seen once, with 1.5% to 2% in the top ten. Naive CD8 isolation took CD45RO-negative cells positively selected for CCR7 and excluded terminally differentiated effector memory CD45RA+ cells. The sequenced sample was naive CD8+ T cells from PBMCs. The receptor set was obtained from a man younger than 35 in good health. Some clones in this sample may be carry-over from other donors' samples.

The rearrangement links TRBV19 to TRBJ2-1, with D tentatively TRBD1 or TRBD2 (5 bases each). The CDR3 loop spans 16 amino acids. Trimming took 5 bases from V and 5 from J, leaving 19 bases between them. Germline assignment: CDR1 LNHDA and CDR2 SQIVND (reference sequence). The CDR3 DNA follows: TGTGCCAGTAGTCTGCTCGGGCCCCCGGGGCACAATGAGCAGTTCTTC. Its translation: CASSLLGPPGHNEQFF.

V gene TRBV19 combines with J gene TRBJ2-2, with TRBD2 as a possible D gene (5 bases). CDR3 length equals 13 residues. The germline gives CDR1 LNHDA, CDR2 SQIVND (reference sequence). Trimming cost V 5 bases and J 7 bases, with 11 bases left between them. CDR3 region: CASSPRGIGELFF. CDR3 nucleotide sequence: TGTGCCAGTAGTCCCCGAGGGATCGGGGAGCTGTTTTTT.

This clone has more than one count but fewer than ten. The chain carries TRBV9 and TRBJ1-1, with no clear D. CDR3 size: 14 residues. Trimming cost V 0 bases and J 4 bases, with 10 bases left between them. Germline V gene sequence: CDR1 SGDLS, CDR2 YYNGEE. This CDR3 reads CASSVGWAGTEAFF. The CDR3 DNA follows: TGTGCCAGCAGCGTAGGCTGGGCCGGCACTGAAGCTTTCTTT.

This chain links TRBV29-1 with TRBJ2-7, with TRBD2 identical over 15 bases. Germline trimming cut 2 bases from V and 0 bases from J; bases unmatched to any gene: 8. The CDR3 sequence is 18 residues long. CDR1 and CDR2 from the germline V gene are SQVTM and ANQGSEA. The CDR3 region has the DNA TGCAGCGTTGAACTGGGACTAGCGGGAGGAACAGGCTCCTACGAGCAGTACTTC. It specifies CSVELGLAGGTGSYEQYF.

Points on this clone: Within the sample, other DNA sequences also encode this same CDR3. The chain joins TRBV6-1 to TRBJ1-5; a possible D gene is TRBD1 (5 bases). CDR3 length: 14 residues. The germline gives CDR1 MNHNS, CDR2 SASEGT. V gave up 1 base and J gave up 7 bases, with 11 bases separating them. CDR3 bases: TGTGCCAGCAGTGAAGTGGGGGGAAGGCAGCCCCAGCATTTT. This codes for CASSEVGGRQPQHF.

The chain is built from TRBV9 and TRBJ2-7; D unclear. The V gene lost 0 bases and the J gene lost 7 bases, with 11 bases spanning the gap. The CDR3 has 13 residues. Per the germline V gene, CDR1 is SGDLS and CDR2 is YYNGEE. CDR3 nucleotides: TGTGCCAGCAGCGTAGTTCCCAGTAAAGAGCAGTACTTC. Translating it yields CASSVVPSKEQYF.

In its sample, this clone was seen once. The V gene is TRBV28, the J gene TRBJ2-1; D is unclear. The CDR3 is 14 residues long. CDR1 MDHEN and CDR2 SYDVKM come from the germline V gene. V lost 3 bases and J lost 10, with 16 bases in between. The CDR3 nucleotides read TGTGCCAGCAGTTTTTCTTTCGGGCGTAGGGAGCAGTTCTTC. It translates to CASSFSFGRREQFF.

The V and J genes are TRBV7-6 and TRBJ1-3; 10 bases are a match to TRBD1. Trimming cost V 5 bases and J 0 bases; bases outside gene matches: 4. The germline CDR1 and CDR2 sequences are SGHVS and FNYEAQ. This CDR3 has 16 amino acids. In DNA, the CDR3 is TGTGCCAGCAGCCCCAGACAGGGGGCCTCTGGAAACACCATATATTTT. Translated: CASSPRQGASGNTIYF. The full variable domain, rest sourced from reference TRBV7-6 and TRBJ1-3, is GAGVSQSPRYKVTKRGQDVALRCDPISGHVSLYWYRQALGQGPEFLTYFNYEAQQDKSGLPNDRFSAERPEGSISTLTIQRTEQRDSAMYRCASSPRQGASGNTIYFGEGSWLTVV.

The rearrangement links TRBV5-4 to TRBJ2-1; 12 positions match TRBD2. The CDR3 sequence is 15 residues long. J lost 7 bases, V lost 4 bases, and 6 bases had no gene match. The germline V gene has CDR1 SGHNT and CDR2 YYREEE (reference sequence). CDR3 sequence: CASSGGLAGMNEQFF. The CDR3 DNA follows: TGTGCCAGCAGCGGTGGACTAGCGGGAATGAATGAGCAGTTCTTC. The whole variable domain, filled in from reference TRBV5-4 and TRBJ2-1, reads ETGVTQSPTHLIKTRGQQVTLRCSSQSGHNTVSWYQQALGQGPQFIFQYYREEENGRGNFPPRFSGLQFPNYSSELNVNALELDDSALYLCASSGGLAGMNEQFFGPGTRLTVL.

The chain uses TRBV27 and TRBJ2-3; D may correspond to TRBD1 or TRBD2 (6 bases each). V lost 0 bases to trimming and J lost 5 bases, with 15 bases between them. The CDR3 totals 16 residues. CDR1 MNHEY and CDR2 SMNVEV come from the germline V gene (reference sequence). The chain's CDR3 is CASSLSPGAGLDTQYF. CDR3 coding DNA: TGTGCCAGCAGTTTATCCCCGGGGGCGGGGTTAGATACGCAGTATTTT.